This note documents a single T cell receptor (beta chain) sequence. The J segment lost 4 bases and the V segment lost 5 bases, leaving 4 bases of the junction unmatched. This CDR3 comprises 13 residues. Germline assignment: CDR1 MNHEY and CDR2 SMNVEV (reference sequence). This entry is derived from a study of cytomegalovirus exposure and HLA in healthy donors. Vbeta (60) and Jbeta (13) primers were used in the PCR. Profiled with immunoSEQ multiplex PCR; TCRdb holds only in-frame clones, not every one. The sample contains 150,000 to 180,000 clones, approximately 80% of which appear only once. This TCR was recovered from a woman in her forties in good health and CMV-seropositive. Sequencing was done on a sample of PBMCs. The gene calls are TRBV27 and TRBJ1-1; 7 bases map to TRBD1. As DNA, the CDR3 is TGTGCCAGCAGTCACGCAGGGGGCACTGAAGCTTTCTTT. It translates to CASSHAGGTEAFF.